This T cell receptor beta chain is drawn from a study of CD4 T cells in relation to SARS-CoV-2 and coronaviruses. In the study overall: Two subjects were Hispanic; patients were fewer than ten males and a few females. The restricting HLA molecule for shared crossreactive spike epitopes was mapped. Study-wide findings and caveats: Crossreactivity was assessed only for spike protein, not other viral proteins.

For this clone: As yet, its antigen is unknown.

Naive and memory CD4+ T cells were separated from cryopreserved PBMCs. CDR3 length equals 12 residues. Trimming stripped 4 bases from V and 3 bases from J, with 6 bases between. Germline assignment: CDR1 WSHSY and CDR2 SAAADI. Only in-frame clones appear in the TCRdb table, and some are missing; sequencing was by immunoSEQ multiplex PCR. This repertoire shows approximately 37,000 clones, 70% to 90% found once; its top ten account for 3% to 3.5%. The sequencing sample was made of memory CD4+ T cells from PBMCs. The sequence derives from an adult with COVID-19. V and J are TRBV10-2 and TRBJ1-2; no definite D call. CDR3 nucleotides: TGCGCCAGCAGTGGCAGCTACTATGGCTACACCTTC. Protein product: CASSGSYYGYTF.